This T cell receptor beta chain was identified in a study of T cell changes during pregnancy in multiple sclerosis. Repertoires were generated with immunoSEQ multiplex PCR, while TCRdb's copy carries only in-frame clones and drops some. This table holds approximately 88,000 clones, about 95% found once. The germline V gene encodes CDR1 MRHNA and CDR2 SNTAGT. The CDR3 has 15 residues. V was clipped by 3 bases and J by 0 bases; unmatched bases: 3. J is TRBJ2-3 and V is TRBV6-4; the match to TRBD2 covers 7 bases. The sequencing used peripheral blood, collected in the second trimester of pregnancy. The receptor's source is a female donor with multiple sclerosis, enrolled in a pregnancy study. CDR3 DNA sequence: TGTGCCAGCAGTGAGGGAGGGCCCAGCACAGATACGCAGTATTTT. Protein sequence: CASSEGGPSTDTQYF.